What follows describes a single T cell receptor beta chain. V dropped 2 bases and J dropped 3; count of bases not matched to a gene: 4. Germline V gene data show CDR1 as SGDLS and CDR2 as YYNGEE. The CDR3 has 15 residues. This sample was included in a study of blood T cell repertoires in COVID-19. At the level of the study: The United States, Italy and Spain supplied acute and convalescent COVID-19 samples. The analysed material was cDNA or gDNA that came from T cells, B-cell-depleted T cells, or PBMCs.

Original processing notes: Quantification of nucleated cells was approximated via reference gene primer amplification. Libraries were prepared by immunoSEQ multiplex PCR; TCRdb keeps only in-frame clonotypes and omits some of them. D and trimming were read from the DNA, whereas the V and J calls and clone size are those reported in that table. The data contain about 210,000 clones, around nine tenths of them singletons. The chain is built from TRBV9 and TRBJ2-2; TRBD1 aligns across 7 bases. This clonotype was sampled from a man between 60 and 70 years old who had recovered from COVID-19. Sequenced: peripheral blood. This CDR3 is CASSVRDSHTGELFF. The CDR3 DNA reads TGTGCCAGCAGCGTTAGGGACAGTCACACCGGGGAGCTGTTTTTT.